This T cell receptor beta chain was observed in a study of T-cell reconstitution after alpha-beta-depleted transplantation in children. In its sample, this clonotype was seen many times. Preparation of the TCRbeta library was carried out with unique molecular identifiers. Via MiXCR, TCRdb re-called the PCR reads, giving one row per CDR3 protein. Here the sample spans approximately 250,000 distinct CDR3 sequences, 9.7% being singletons. Germline CDR1 reads SGHRS; CDR2 reads YFSETQ. Trimming cost V 4 bases and J 4 bases; bases outside gene matches: 4. CDR3 length equals 14 residues. V is TRBV5-1 and J is TRBJ1-4; 7 bases are a match to TRBD1. The receptor comes from a human donor who donated a stem cell graft to a child with SCID. The sequences come from PBMCs from the stem cell graft donor, collected from the stem cell graft. The CDR3 protein is CASSLGTDNEKLFF. CDR3 DNA: TGCGCCAGCAGCCTCGGGACAGATAATGAAAAACTGTTTTTT.